Below, 2 T cell receptor beta chains from the same sample are listed, as sequenced in a study of T-cell reconstitution after alpha-beta-depleted transplantation in children. This sample's TCRbeta library carried unique molecular identifier barcodes. TCRdb re-called the PCR reads with MiXCR, one entry per CDR3 protein. The table has about 540,000 distinct CDR3 sequences, about 17% seen once. This specimen was PBMCs from the stem cell graft donor, taken from the stem cell graft. Receptors were obtained from a human donor who donated a stem cell graft to a child with acute lymphoblastic leukemia.

A few counts support this clonotype. V is TRBV20-1 and J is TRBJ2-7, with D unresolved. CDR3 length: 15 amino acids. Trimming took off 5 bases at V and 2 bases at J, with 19 bases between the two ends. CDR1 DFQATT and CDR2 SNEGSKA come from the germline V gene (reference sequence). The CDR3 reads CSASVARRRPYEQYF. For the CDR3, the DNA is TGCAGTGCTTCCGTGGCCCGTCGGAGACCCTACGAGCAGTACTTC.

V and J are TRBV7-6 and TRBJ1-1; TRBD1 matches at 7 bases. Germline loops: CDR1 SGHVS, CDR2 FNYEAQ. V lost 5 bases, J lost 4 bases, and 19 bases stayed unmatched. This CDR3 has 18 residues. In DNA, the CDR3 is TGTGCCAGCAGCCGCCTCCTCTACAGGGGCCGTCCTGGCACTGAAGCTTTCTTT. Encoded protein: CASSRLLYRGRPGTEAFF.